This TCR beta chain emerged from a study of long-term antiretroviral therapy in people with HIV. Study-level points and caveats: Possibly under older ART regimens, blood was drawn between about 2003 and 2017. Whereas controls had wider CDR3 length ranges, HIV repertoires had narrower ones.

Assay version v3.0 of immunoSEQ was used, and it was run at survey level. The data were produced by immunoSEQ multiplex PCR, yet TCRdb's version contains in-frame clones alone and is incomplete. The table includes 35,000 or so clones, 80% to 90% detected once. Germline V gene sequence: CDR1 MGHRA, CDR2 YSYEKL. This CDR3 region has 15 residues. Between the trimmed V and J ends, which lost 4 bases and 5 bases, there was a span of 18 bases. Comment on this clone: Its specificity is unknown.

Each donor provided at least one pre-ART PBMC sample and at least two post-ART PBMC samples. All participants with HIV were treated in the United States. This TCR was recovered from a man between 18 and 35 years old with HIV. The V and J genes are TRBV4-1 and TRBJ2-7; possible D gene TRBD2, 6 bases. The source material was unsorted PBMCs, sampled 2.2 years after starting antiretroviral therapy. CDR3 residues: CASSPGGRLQDEQYF. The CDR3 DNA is TGCGCCAGCAGCCCCGGAGGGAGACTCCAGGACGAGCAGTACTTC.